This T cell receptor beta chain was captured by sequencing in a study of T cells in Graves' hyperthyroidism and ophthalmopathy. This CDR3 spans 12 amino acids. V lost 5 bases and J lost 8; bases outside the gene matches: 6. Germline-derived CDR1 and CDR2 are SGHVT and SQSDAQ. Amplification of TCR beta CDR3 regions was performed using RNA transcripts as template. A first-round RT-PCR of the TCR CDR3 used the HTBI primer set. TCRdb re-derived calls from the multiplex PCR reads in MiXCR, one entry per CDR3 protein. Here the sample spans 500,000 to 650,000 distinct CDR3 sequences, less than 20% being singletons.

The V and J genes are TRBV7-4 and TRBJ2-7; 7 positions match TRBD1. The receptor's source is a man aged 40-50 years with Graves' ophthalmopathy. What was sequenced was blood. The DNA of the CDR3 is TGTGCCAGCAGCCCAAAGGGGGCTAAGCAGTACTTC. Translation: CASSPKGAKQYF.